The rows below give T cell receptor beta chains drawn from one sample of a study of blood T cell repertoires in COVID-19. Produced via immunoSEQ multiplex PCR; TCRdb's table is partial and in-frame only. The data contain approximately 270,000 clones, about 90% of them singletons. Specimen: PBMCs or T cells enriched from blood (not recorded which). Receptor source: a human donor in a cohort exposed to, infected with or recovered from COVID-19 (not recorded which). The donor label of this sample is uncertain. Both conserved end residues are part of each CDR3. Fields, in order: clone size, V gene, D gene, J gene, CDR3 protein, CDR3 DNA. D genes are given only for firm matches. Clone size is given for some rows only: seen once, a few or many times, or a class if the clone is expanded.

>NA|TRBV24-1|NA|TRBJ2-3
CATSDLLRGTDTQYF
TGTGCCACCAGTGATTTGCTCCGGGGCACAGATACGCAGTATTTT
>few|TRBV30|TRBD1|TRBJ1-2
CAWMRDRALSGGYTF
TGTGCCTGGATGCGGGACAGGGCCTTGTCGGGCGGCTACACCTTC
>NA|TRBV11-3|NA|TRBJ2-7
CASSLDNYEQYF
TGTGCCAGCAGCTTAGACAACTACGAGCAGTACTTC
>NA|TRBV4-2|NA|TRBJ1-5
CASSQDSAGGQPQHF
TGTGCCAGCAGCCAAGATTCGGCGGGTGGGCAGCCCCAGCATTTT
>NA|TRBV9|NA|TRBJ2-5
CASSVWGQPEETQYF
TGTGCCAGCAGCGTATGGGGGCAGCCCGAAGAGACCCAGTACTTC
>once|TRBV30|NA|TRBJ2-7
CAWSKGLGIYEQYF
TGTGCCTGGAGTAAGGGGTTGGGGATCTACGAGCAGTACTTC
>NA|TRBV30|TRBD1|TRBJ2-3
CAWNTQGASTDTQYF
TGTGCCTGGAATACACAGGGGGCCAGCACAGATACGCAGTATTTT
>NA|TRBV5-1|TRBD2|TRBJ2-5
CASTTGLAGGDTQYF
TGCGCCAGCACCACCGGACTAGCGGGGGGAGACACCCAGTACTTC
>NA|TRBV4-2|TRBD2|TRBJ2-1
CASSHSSGGNPYNEQFF
TGTGCCAGCAGCCACAGTAGCGGGGGGAACCCCTACAATGAGCAGTTCTTC
>NA|TRBV6-1|NA|TRBJ2-7
CASSEGAGSSYEQYF
TGTGCCAGCAGTGAAGGGGCAGGGTCCTCCTACGAGCAGTACTTC
>NA|TRBV9|NA|TRBJ1-5
CASSVTGSNQPQHF
TGTGCCAGCAGCGTGACAGGCTCCAATCAGCCCCAGCATTTT
>NA|TRBV10-1|NA|TRBJ1-6
CASNPTPLSSYNSPLHF
TGCGCCAGTAACCCTACTCCCCTGAGCTCCTATAATTCACCCCTCCACTTT
>NA|TRBV29-1|NA|TRBJ1-3
CSVKFRGRLCGNTIYF
TGCAGCGTAAAGTTCAGGGGCAGGCTCTGCGGAAACACCATATATTTT
>NA|TRBV4-1|TRBD1|TRBJ2-7
CASSQPGQGPSYEQYF
TGCGCCAGCAGCCAACCTGGACAGGGGCCCTCCTACGAGCAGTACTTC
>NA|TRBV18|NA|TRBJ1-5
CASSPTGDNQPQHF
TGTGCCAGCTCACCGACCGGGGACAATCAGCCCCAGCATTTT
>few|TRBV19|TRBD1|TRBJ2-7
CASSSGQPSYEQYF
TGTGCCAGTAGTTCGGGACAGCCCTCCTACGAGCAGTACTTC
>NA|TRBV9|NA|TRBJ2-3
CASSADRSTDTQYF
TGTGCCAGCAGCGCTGACAGGAGCACAGATACGCAGTATTTT